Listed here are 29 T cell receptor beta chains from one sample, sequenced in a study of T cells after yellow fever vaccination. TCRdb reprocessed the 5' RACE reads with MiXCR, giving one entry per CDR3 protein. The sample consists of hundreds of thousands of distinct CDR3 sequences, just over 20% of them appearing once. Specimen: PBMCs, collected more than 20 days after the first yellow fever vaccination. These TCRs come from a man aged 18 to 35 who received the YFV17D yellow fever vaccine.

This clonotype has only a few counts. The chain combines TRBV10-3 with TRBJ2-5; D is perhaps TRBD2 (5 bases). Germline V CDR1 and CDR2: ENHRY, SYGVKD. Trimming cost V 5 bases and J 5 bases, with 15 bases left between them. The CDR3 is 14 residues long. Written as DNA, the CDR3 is TGTGCCATCAGTATATTCGGGGATGGGGAGACCCAGTACTTC. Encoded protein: CAISIFGDGETQYF.

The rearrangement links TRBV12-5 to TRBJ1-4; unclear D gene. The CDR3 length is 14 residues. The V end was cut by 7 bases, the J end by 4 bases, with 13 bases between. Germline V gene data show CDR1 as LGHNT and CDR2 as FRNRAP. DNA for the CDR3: TGTGCTAGTGCCCACTCGGGGAATAATGAAAAACTGTTTTTT. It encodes CASAHSGNNEKLFF.

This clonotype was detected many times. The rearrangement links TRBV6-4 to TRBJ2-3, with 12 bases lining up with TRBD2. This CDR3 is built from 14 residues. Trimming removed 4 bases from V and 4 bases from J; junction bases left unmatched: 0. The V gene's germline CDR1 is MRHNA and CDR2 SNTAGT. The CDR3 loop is CASSASGGADTQYF. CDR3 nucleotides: TGTGCCAGCAGTGCTAGCGGGGGGGCAGATACGCAGTATTTT.

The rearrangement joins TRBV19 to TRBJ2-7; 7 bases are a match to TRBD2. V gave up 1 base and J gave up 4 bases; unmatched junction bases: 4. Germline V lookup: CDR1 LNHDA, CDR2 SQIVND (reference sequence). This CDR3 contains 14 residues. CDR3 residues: CASSIAGGKYEQYF. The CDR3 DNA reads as TGTGCCAGTAGTATAGCGGGGGGTAAATACGAGCAGTACTTC.

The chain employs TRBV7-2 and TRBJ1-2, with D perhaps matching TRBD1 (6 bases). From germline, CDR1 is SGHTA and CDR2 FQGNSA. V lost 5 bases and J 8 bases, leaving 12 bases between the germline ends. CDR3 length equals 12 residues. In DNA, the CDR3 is TGTGCCAGCAGCCAAATAGGGGGGGGCTACACCTTC. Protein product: CASSQIGGGYTF.

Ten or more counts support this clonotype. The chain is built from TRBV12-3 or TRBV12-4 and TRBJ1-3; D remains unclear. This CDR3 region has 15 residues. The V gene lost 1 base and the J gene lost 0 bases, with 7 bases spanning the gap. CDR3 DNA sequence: TGTGCCAGCAGTTTAGGGGCAAACTCTGGAAACACCATATATTTT. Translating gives CASSLGANSGNTIYF.

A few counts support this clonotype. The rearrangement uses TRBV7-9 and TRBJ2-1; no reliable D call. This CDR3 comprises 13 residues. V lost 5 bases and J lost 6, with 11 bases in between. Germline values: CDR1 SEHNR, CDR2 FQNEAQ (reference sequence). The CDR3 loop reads CASSPPLVNEQFF. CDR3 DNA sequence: TGTGCCAGCAGCCCCCCCCTAGTCAATGAGCAGTTCTTC.

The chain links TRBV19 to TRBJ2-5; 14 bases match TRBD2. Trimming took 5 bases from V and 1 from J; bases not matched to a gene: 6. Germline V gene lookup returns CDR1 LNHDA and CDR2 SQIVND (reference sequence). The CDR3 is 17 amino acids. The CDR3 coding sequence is TGTGCCAGTAGTCCAGGGGGGACTAGCGGGGGCCAAGAGACCCAGTACTTC. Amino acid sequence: CASSPGGTSGGQETQYF.

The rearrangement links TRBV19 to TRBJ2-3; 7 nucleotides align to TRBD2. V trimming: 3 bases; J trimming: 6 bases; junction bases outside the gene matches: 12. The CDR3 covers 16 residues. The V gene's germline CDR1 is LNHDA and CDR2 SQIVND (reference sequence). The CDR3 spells CASSIFGGIFMDTQYF. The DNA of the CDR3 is TGTGCCAGTAGTATTTTCGGGGGGATCTTTATGGATACGCAGTATTTT.

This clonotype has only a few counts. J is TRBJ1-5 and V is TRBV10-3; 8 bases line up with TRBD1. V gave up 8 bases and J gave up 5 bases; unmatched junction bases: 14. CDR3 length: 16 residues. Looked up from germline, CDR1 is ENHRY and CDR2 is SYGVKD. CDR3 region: CAIGVGAGGADQPQHF. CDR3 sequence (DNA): TGTGCCATCGGGGTAGGAGCAGGGGGCGCGGATCAGCCCCAGCATTTT.

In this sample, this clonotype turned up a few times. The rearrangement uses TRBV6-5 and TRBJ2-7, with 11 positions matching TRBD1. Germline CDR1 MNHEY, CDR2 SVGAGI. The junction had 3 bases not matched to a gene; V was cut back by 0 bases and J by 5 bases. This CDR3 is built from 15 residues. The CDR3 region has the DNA TGTGCCAGCAGTTACTCCGGACAGGGGGCTAACGAGCAGTACGTC. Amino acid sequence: CASSYSGQGANEQYV.

CDR3 protein: CASRAGNLNTEAFF. The CDR3 nucleotides read TGTGCCAGTAGGGCAGGGAACTTGAACACTGAAGCTTTCTTT. The chain uses TRBV19 and TRBJ1-1; perhaps TRBD1 as D (5 bases). V shed 6 bases and J shed 0 bases, with 11 bases lying between them. Germline CDR1 reads LNHDA; CDR2 reads SQIVND (reference sequence). This CDR3 region has 14 residues. Filled out from reference TRBV19 and TRBJ1-1, the complete variable domain reads DGGITQSPKYLFRKEGQNVTLSCEQNLNHDAMYWYRQDPGQGLRLIYYSQIVNDFQKGDIAEGYSVSREKKESFPLTVTSAQKNPTAFYLCASRAGNLNTEAFFGQGTRLTVV.

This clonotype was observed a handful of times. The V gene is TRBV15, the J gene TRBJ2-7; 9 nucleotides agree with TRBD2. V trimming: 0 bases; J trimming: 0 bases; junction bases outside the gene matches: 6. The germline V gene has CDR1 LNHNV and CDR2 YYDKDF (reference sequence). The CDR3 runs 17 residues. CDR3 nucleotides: TGTGCCACCAGCAGAGAACCCTTAGCGGGGGCCTCCTACGAGCAGTACTTC. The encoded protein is CATSREPLAGASYEQYF.

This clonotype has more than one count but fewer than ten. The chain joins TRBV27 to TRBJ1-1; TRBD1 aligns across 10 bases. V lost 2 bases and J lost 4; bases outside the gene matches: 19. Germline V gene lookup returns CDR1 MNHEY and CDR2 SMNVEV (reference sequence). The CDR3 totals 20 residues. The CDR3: CASSLLRFPRGQGVGTEAFF. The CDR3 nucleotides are TGTGCCAGCAGTTTACTTAGGTTTCCTCGTGGACAGGGGGTGGGCACTGAAGCTTTCTTT.

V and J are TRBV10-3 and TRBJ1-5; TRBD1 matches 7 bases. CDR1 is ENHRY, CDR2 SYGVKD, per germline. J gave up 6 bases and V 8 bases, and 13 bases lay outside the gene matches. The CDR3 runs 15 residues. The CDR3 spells CAILPLDRQGQPQHF. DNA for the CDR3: TGTGCCATCCTACCCCTGGACAGGCAGGGTCAGCCCCAGCATTTT.

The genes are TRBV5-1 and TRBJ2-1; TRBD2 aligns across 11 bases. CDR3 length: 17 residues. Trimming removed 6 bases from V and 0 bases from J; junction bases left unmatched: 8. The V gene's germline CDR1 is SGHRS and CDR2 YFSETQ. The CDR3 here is CASKPSGGTSSYNEQFF. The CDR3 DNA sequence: TGCGCCAGCAAGCCTAGCGGGGGGACAAGCTCCTACAATGAGCAGTTCTTC.

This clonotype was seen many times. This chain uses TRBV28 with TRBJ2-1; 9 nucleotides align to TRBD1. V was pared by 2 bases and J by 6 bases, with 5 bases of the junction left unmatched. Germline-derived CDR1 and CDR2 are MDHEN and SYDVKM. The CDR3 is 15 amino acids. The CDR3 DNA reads TGTGCCAGCAGTTTAGTGGGACAGGGATTCAATGAGCAGTTCTTC. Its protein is CASSLVGQGFNEQFF.

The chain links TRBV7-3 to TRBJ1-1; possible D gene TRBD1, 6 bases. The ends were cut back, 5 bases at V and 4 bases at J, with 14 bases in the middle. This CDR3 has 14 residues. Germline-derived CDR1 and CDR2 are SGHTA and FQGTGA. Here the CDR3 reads CASSPRTESTEAFF. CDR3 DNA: TGTGCCAGCAGCCCGAGGACAGAGAGCACTGAAGCTTTCTTT.

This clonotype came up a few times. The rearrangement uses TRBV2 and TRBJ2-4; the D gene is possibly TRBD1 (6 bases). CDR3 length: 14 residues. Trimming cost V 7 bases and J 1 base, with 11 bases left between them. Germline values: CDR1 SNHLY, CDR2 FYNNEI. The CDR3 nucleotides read TGTGCCAGCATCAGACAGGAGGCCAAAAACATTCAGTACTTC. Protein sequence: CASIRQEAKNIQYF. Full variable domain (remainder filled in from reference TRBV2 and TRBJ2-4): EPEVTQTPSHQVTQMGQEVILRCVPISNHLYFYWYRQILGQKVEFLVSFYNNEISEKSEIFDDQFSVERPDGSNFTLKIRSTKLEDSAMYFCASIRQEAKNIQYFGAGTRLSVL.

DNA for the CDR3: TGTGCCAGCAGCTTACAGGGGGCGGTGGGGGCCAACGTCCTGACTTTC. This gives the protein CASSLQGAVGANVLTF. The chain is built from TRBV7-2 and TRBJ2-6, with 8 bases lining up with TRBD1. Germline CDR1 is SGHTA and CDR2 is FQGNSA. The CDR3 loop spans 16 amino acids. The trim removed 2 bases at V and 4 bases at J, leaving 4 bases unmatched.

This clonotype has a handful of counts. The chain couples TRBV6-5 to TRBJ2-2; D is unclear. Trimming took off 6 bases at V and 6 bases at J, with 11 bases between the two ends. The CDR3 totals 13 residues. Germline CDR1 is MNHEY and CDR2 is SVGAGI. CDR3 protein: CASSLGLAGELFF. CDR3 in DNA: TGTGCCAGCAGCCTCGGTTTGGCCGGGGAGCTGTTTTTT.

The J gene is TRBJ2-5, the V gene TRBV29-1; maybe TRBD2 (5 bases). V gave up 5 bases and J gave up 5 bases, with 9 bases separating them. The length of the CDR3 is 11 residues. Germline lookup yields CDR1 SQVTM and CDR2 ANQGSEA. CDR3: CSVRRGETQYF. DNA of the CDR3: TGCAGCGTTAGGAGAGGGGAGACCCAGTACTTC.

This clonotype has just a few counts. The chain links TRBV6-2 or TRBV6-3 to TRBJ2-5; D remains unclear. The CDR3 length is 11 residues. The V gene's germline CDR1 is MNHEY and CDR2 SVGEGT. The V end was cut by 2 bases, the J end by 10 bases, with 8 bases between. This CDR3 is CASSYDGFQYF. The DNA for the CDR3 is TGTGCCAGCAGTTACGACGGGTTCCAGTACTTC.

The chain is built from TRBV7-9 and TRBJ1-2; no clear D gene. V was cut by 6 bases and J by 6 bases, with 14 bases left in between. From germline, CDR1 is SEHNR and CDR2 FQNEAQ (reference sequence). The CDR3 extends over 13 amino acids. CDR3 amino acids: CASSRREVDGYTF. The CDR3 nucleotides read TGTGCCAGCAGTAGGCGGGAGGTCGATGGCTACACCTTC. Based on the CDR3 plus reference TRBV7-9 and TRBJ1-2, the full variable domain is DTGVSQNPRHKITKRGQNVTFRCDPISEHNRLYWYRQTLGQGPEFLTYFQNEAQLEKSRLLSDRFSAERPKGSFSTLEIQRTEQGDSAMYLCASSRREVDGYTFGSGTRLTVV.

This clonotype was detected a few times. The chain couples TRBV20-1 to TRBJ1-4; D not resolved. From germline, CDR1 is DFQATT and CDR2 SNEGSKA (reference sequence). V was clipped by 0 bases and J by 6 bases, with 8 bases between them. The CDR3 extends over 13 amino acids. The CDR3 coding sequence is TGCAGTGCTAGAGATTCTAGTTATGAAAAACTGTTTTTT. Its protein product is CSARDSSYEKLFF.

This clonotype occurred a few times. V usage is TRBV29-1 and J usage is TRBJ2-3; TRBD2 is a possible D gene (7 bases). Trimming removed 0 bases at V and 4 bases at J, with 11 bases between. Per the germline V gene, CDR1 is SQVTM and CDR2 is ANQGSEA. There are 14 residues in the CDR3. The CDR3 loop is CSVEEGGRPDTQYF. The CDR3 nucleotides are TGCAGCGTTGAAGAGGGGGGGCGCCCAGATACGCAGTATTTT.

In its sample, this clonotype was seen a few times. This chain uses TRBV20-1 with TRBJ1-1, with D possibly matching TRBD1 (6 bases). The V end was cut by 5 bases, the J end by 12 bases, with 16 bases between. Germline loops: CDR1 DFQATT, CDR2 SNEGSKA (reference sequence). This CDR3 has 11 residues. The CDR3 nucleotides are TGCAGTGCTTTCGAGCGGGGGGCTTCTTTCTTT. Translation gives CSAFERGASFF.

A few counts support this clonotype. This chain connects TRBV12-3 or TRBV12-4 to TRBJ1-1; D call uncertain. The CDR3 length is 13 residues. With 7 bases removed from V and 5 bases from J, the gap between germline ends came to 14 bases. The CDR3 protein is CASITPQVTEAFF. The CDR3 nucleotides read TGTGCCAGCATTACCCCGCAGGTTACTGAAGCTTTCTTT.

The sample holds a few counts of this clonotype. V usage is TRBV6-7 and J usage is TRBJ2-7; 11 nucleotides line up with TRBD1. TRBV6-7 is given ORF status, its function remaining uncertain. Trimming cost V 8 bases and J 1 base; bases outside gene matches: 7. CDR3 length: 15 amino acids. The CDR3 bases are TGTGCCAGCCCGAACAGGGACAGGGGGTCCTACGAGCAGTACGTC. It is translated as CASPNRDRGSYEQYV.